The T cell receptor beta chain under discussion was sequenced for a study of post-analysis software for immune sequencing data. Findings and caveats of the study: The study found TRBV5-6, TRBV5-1 and TRBV20-1 among a handful of TRBV segments more frequent in patients than controls.

This CDR3 region has 15 residues. V lost 3 bases and J lost 4; bases outside the gene matches: 9. Concerning this clonotype: No antigen is known for it.

Presence of unique molecular identifiers characterized the TCR beta cDNA libraries. One entry per CDR3 protein results from TCRdb running MiXCR on the PCR reads. The sample carries 180,000 or so distinct CDR3 sequences, around 30% recorded once. The clonotype was recovered from a girl younger than 18 with multiple sclerosis. This chain connects TRBV12-3 or TRBV12-4 to TRBJ2-7; 7 nucleotides match TRBD2. The specimen was blood. The CDR3 region has the DNA TGTGCCAGCAGTTTGAAAACGGGGGAGGGGTACGAGCAGTACTTC. Encoded protein: CASSLKTGEGYEQYF.